The sequence of this T cell receptor (beta chain) was determined in a study of identical twins. Study-wide results and caveats: Compared with models, monozygotic twins showed more out-of-frame TCR alpha sharing.

The cDNA had a unique molecular identifier and a template-switch universal primer site. TCRdb recomputed calls from the 5' RACE reads with MiXCR, one row per CDR3 protein. The sample records over 200,000 distinct CDR3 sequences, less than 9.5% being singletons. Germline CDR1 KGHSH, CDR2 LQKENI. V dropped 3 bases and J dropped 4 bases, with 19 bases sitting between them. The CDR3 sequence is 16 residues long. For this clonotype: As yet, its antigen is unknown.

Specimen: memory (CD45RO+) T cells sorted from blood. The chain couples TRBV18 to TRBJ2-7; perhaps TRBD1 as D (5 bases). The TCR comes from a woman in her late teens or twenties in good health. In nucleotides, the CDR3 is TGTGCCAGCTCACCCTCAGGGCCTTCTTCCCAATACGAGCAGTACTTC. Residues: CASSPSGPSSQYEQYF.